What follows are 26 T cell receptor beta chains derived from one specimen sequenced in a study of Ad26.COV2.S vaccination and SARS-CoV-2 variants. Treatment reported: roughly 19 received Ad26.COV2.S at low or high dose, single or two shots; about 5 received placebo; per-sample allocation not given. Samples came from day 63 after the first vaccine or placebo injection. This table comes from immunoSEQ multiplex PCR, and its TCRdb copy is limited to in-frame clones, with some not included. The sample has roughly 460,000 clones; 70% to 90% are singletons. Sequences were derived from peripheral blood, sampled in a trial of Ad26.COV2.S vaccine versus placebo. The source of these receptors is a person aged 18-60 years who received the Ad26.COV2.S COVID-19 vaccine or a placebo.

This rearrangement joins TRBV4-3 to TRBJ1-6; D remains unclear. V was pared by 3 bases and J by 8 bases, with 17 bases between. From germline, CDR1 is LGHNA and CDR2 YSLEER. This CDR3 is 16 amino acids long. CDR3 sequence: CASSHQRQVKDSPLHF. DNA of the CDR3: TGCGCCAGCAGCCACCAGAGGCAGGTTAAGGATTCACCCCTCCACTTT.

This chain uses TRBV7-9 with TRBJ1-2; D might be TRBD1 (6 bases). CDR3 length: 14 residues. Between the trimmed V and J ends, which lost 5 bases and 4 bases, there was a span of 14 bases. CDR1 and CDR2 (germline): SEHNR, FQNEAQ (reference sequence). The CDR3 here is CASSKGDVGYGYTF. As DNA, the CDR3 is TGTGCCAGCAGCAAGGGGGACGTCGGCTATGGCTACACCTTC.

The rearrangement uses TRBV9 and TRBJ1-4; D not certain. This CDR3 region has 15 residues. Germline assignment: CDR1 SGDLS and CDR2 YYNGEE. Between the trimmed V and J ends, which lost 0 bases and 6 bases, there was a span of 12 bases. In nucleotides, the CDR3 is TGTGCCAGCAGCGTAGGAGGGCGGGTACATGAAAAACTGTTTTTT. This codes for CASSVGGRVHEKLFF.

The chain uses TRBV6-2 or TRBV6-3 and TRBJ1-5; the D is unclear. The CDR3 contains 14 residues. Germline loops: CDR1 MNHEY, CDR2 SVGEGT. Trimming left V 2 bases short and J 1 base short, with 6 bases between. The CDR3 loop reads CASSYAFSNQPQHF. Here the CDR3 DNA reads TGTGCCAGCAGTTACGCGTTCAGCAATCAGCCCCAGCATTTT.

The V gene is TRBV14, the J gene TRBJ2-2; 7 bases match TRBD2. There are 16 residues in the CDR3. Germline assignment: CDR1 SGHDN and CDR2 FVKESK. V was clipped by 8 bases and J by 4 bases; unmatched bases: 13. The CDR3 DNA is TGTGCCAGCCACACACGTGCGGGAGTTACCACCGGGGAGCTGTTTTTT. Encoded protein: CASHTRAGVTTGELFF. Variable domain in full (rest from reference TRBV14 and TRBJ2-2): EAGVTQFPSHSVIEKGQTVTLRCDPISGHDNLYWYRRVMGKEIKFLLHFVKESKQDESGMPNNRFLAERTGGTYSTLKVQPAELEDSGVYFCASHTRAGVTTGELFFGEGSRLTVL.

This clone occurred once. The V and J genes are TRBV27 and TRBJ2-4; D is ambiguous. The CDR3 extends over 17 amino acids. The germline gives CDR1 MNHEY, CDR2 SMNVEV (reference sequence). V lost 2 bases and J lost 0, with 14 bases in between. The DNA for the CDR3 is TGTGCCAGCAGTTTAGCCCGGTATATCTTAGCCAAAAACATTCAGTACTTC. It translates to CASSLARYILAKNIQYF.

The DNA for the CDR3 is TGTGCCAGCAGTTACTCGCCAACAGATTCCGGGGAGCTGTTTTTT. Encoded protein: CASSYSPTDSGELFF. This chain connects TRBV6-5 to TRBJ2-2; D remains ambiguous. The CDR3 covers 15 residues. Germline V gene data show CDR1 as MNHEY and CDR2 as SVGAGI. The V gene lost 0 bases and the J gene lost 6 bases, with 11 bases spanning the gap.

The CDR3 is CAWRQASNTGELFF. The CDR3 DNA follows: TGTGCCTGGCGACAGGCCTCTAACACCGGGGAGCTGTTTTTT. The V and J genes are TRBV30 and TRBJ2-2; D possibly corresponds to TRBD1 (6 bases). The CDR3 contains 14 residues. Trimming pared 5 bases from V and 2 bases from J, leaving 12 bases between. Germline-derived CDR1 and CDR2 are GTSNPN and SVGIG (reference sequence).

The chain uses TRBV20-1 and TRBJ1-1; D gene uncertain. There are 11 residues in the CDR3. Trimming took 0 bases from V and 9 from J, leaving 8 bases between them. Germline V gene lookup returns CDR1 DFQATT and CDR2 SNEGSKA (reference sequence). Here the CDR3 reads CSAREEAQAFF. CDR3 nucleotides: TGCAGTGCTAGAGAGGAGGCTCAAGCTTTCTTT.

This chain joins TRBV7-9 and TRBJ2-1, with D possibly being TRBD1 (5 bases). The CDR3 has 12 residues. Germline V CDR1 and CDR2: SEHNR, FQNEAQ (reference sequence). V was shortened by 6 bases and J by 3 bases, with 6 bases between the two germline ends. The CDR3 reads CASRQGYNEQFF. CDR3 DNA sequence: TGTGCCAGCAGGCAGGGCTACAATGAGCAGTTCTTC.

J is TRBJ1-1 and V is TRBV4-2, with TRBD1 matching over 7 bases. Germline V gives CDR1 LGHNA, CDR2 YNFKEQ. The CDR3 sequence is 12 residues long. The J segment lost 5 bases and the V segment lost 5 bases, leaving 2 bases of the junction unmatched. The CDR3 DNA follows: TGTGCCAGCAGCAAACAGGGGACTGAAGCTTTCTTT. Its translation: CASSKQGTEAFF.

The chain recombines TRBV15 with TRBJ1-4; 7 nucleotides align to TRBD1. This CDR3 has 15 amino acids. V gave up 6 bases and J gave up 3 bases; unmatched junction bases: 7. Germline CDR1 and CDR2: LNHNV and YYDKDF (reference sequence). The CDR3 sequence is CATRPRGQSNEKLFF. As DNA, the CDR3 is TGTGCCACCAGGCCTAGGGGACAGTCTAATGAAAAACTGTTTTTT.

This clone was observed a single time. The chain joins TRBV19 to TRBJ1-1; 7 bases fit TRBD1. From germline, CDR1 is LNHDA and CDR2 SQIVND (reference sequence). Trimming removed 7 bases from V and 4 bases from J; junction bases left unmatched: 6. CDR3 length: 13 residues. The CDR3 spells CASTRQGGTEAFF. The CDR3 coding sequence is TGTGCCAGTACCCGACAGGGAGGCACTGAAGCTTTCTTT.

CDR3 nucleotides: TGTGCCAGCAGCAAAGATCTAGGACAGGGAGGAGAGACCCAGTACTTC. This sequence encodes CASSKDLGQGGETQYF. The rearrangement links TRBV7-2 to TRBJ2-5; TRBD1 matches 8 bases. With V trimmed by 5 bases and J by 4 bases, 12 bases remained unmatched. This CDR3 region has 16 residues. The germline V gene encodes CDR1 SGHTA and CDR2 FQGNSA.

This chain uses TRBV3-1 (or the pseudogene TRBV3-2) with TRBJ2-2; no definite D call. Germline CDR1 LGHDT, CDR2 YNNKEL (reference sequence). The length of the CDR3 is 11 residues. V was trimmed by 1 base and J by 9 bases, leaving 3 bases between them. The CDR3 DNA is TGTGCCAGCAGCCAAGCTCGGGAGCTGTTTTTT. This translates into CASSQARELFF.

The gene calls are TRBV3-1 (or the pseudogene TRBV3-2) and TRBJ2-2; no clear D gene. The germline V gene has CDR1 LGHDT and CDR2 YNNKEL (reference sequence). Between the trimmed V and J ends, which lost 5 bases and 7 bases, there was a span of 8 bases. The CDR3 spans 12 residues. CDR3 residues: CASSGQFGELFF. The CDR3 DNA follows: TGTGCCAGCAGCGGCCAATTCGGGGAGCTGTTTTTT.

This chain uses TRBV6-5 with TRBJ2-7; 7 bases map to TRBD2. In germline, CDR1 is MNHEY, CDR2 SVGAGI. V lost 6 bases, J lost 3 bases, and 5 bases stayed unmatched. The length of the CDR3 is 13 residues. CDR3 in amino acids: CASSRTSFYEQYF. DNA of the CDR3: TGTGCCAGCAGCCGGACTAGTTTCTACGAGCAGTACTTC.

In this sample, this clone turned up a few times. The chain carries TRBV28 and TRBJ2-7, with D possibly being TRBD2 (5 bases). The V and J ends lost 1 base and 5 bases respectively, with 12 bases between them. This CDR3 region has 14 residues. The germline gives CDR1 MDHEN, CDR2 SYDVKM. CDR3 coding DNA: TGTGCCAGCAGTTTATCAGCGGCGTTACACGAGCAGTACTTC. It translates to CASSLSAALHEQYF.

The table lists this clone with a few counts. This chain links TRBV9 with TRBJ1-3; maybe TRBD1 (6 bases). The V and J ends lost 4 bases and 2 bases respectively, with 13 bases between them. The CDR3 runs to 15 residues. Germline V gene data show CDR1 as SGDLS and CDR2 as YYNGEE. CDR3 sequence: CASSLTGTTGNTIYF. The CDR3 DNA reads TGTGCCAGCAGCTTGACCGGGACAACTGGAAACACCATATATTTT. The whole variable domain, remainder taken from reference TRBV9 and TRBJ1-3, is DSGVTQTPKHLITATGQRVTLRCSPRSGDLSVYWYQQSLDQGLQFLIQYYNGEERAKGNILERFSAQQFPDLHSELNLSSLELGDSALYFCASSLTGTTGNTIYFGEGSWLTVV.

This clone was detected once. The rearrangement uses TRBV7-8 and TRBJ2-1; 9 bases map to TRBD2. This CDR3 contains 20 residues. The germline gives CDR1 SGHVS, CDR2 FQNEAQ. The V gene end was trimmed by 1 base and the J gene end by 8 bases; junction bases not matched to a gene: 21. CDR3 sequence (DNA): TGTGCCAGCAGCTTAGGCGCGGTGGTAGCGGGAGTACCTTTTGGCGATGAGCAGTTCTTC. Protein sequence: CASSLGAVVAGVPFGDEQFF. Supplemented by reference TRBV7-8 and TRBJ2-1, the full variable domain reads GAGVSQSPRYKVAKRGQDVALRCDPISGHVSLFWYQQALGQGPEFLTYFQNEAQLDKSGLPSDRFFAERPEGSVSTLKIQRTQQEDSAVYLCASSLGAVVAGVPFGDEQFFGPGTRLTVL.

The chain combines TRBV11-2 with TRBJ1-2; D is uncertain. V lost 1 base to trimming and J lost 8 bases, with 14 bases between them. The CDR3 contains 14 residues. Germline V CDR1 and CDR2: SGHAT, FQNNGV. This CDR3 is CASSLAGSSMGYTF. The CDR3 nucleotides read TGTGCCAGCAGCTTAGCGGGCAGCTCCATGGGCTACACCTTC.

This clone has only one observation. The rearrangement links TRBV7-3 to TRBJ2-2; 7 positions match TRBD2. The CDR3 runs 14 residues. Looked up from germline, CDR1 is SGHTA and CDR2 is FQGTGA. Trimming took 5 bases from V and 6 from J; bases not matched to a gene: 6. CDR3 in amino acids: CASSRWEGSGELFF. The DNA of the CDR3 is TGTGCCAGCAGCCGCTGGGAGGGATCCGGGGAGCTGTTTTTT.

V and J are TRBV7-6 and TRBJ1-4; no definite D call. Trimming took 5 bases from V and 8 from J, leaving 18 bases between them. This CDR3 spans 15 amino acids. Germline V gene sequence: CDR1 SGHVS, CDR2 FNYEAQ. The CDR3 DNA follows: TGTGCCAGCAGCCCGGCCAGAAACAGAGGAGAAAAACTGTTTTTT. It specifies CASSPARNRGEKLFF.

The chain employs TRBV5-1 and TRBJ1-2; D gene unclear. V dropped 0 bases and J dropped 1 base, with 4 bases sitting between them. Per germline, CDR1 SGHRS and CDR2 YFSETQ. The CDR3 has 13 amino acids. The DNA for the CDR3 is TGCGCCAGCAGCTTGGCTATTAACTATGGCTACACCTTC. It is translated as CASSLAINYGYTF.

Worth noting for this clone: The junction and the germline gene differ at one end; a read error may be behind it. The chain carries TRBV10-3 and TRBJ1-3, with D unclear. The germline gives CDR1 ENHRY, CDR2 SYGVKD. The CDR3 contains 12 residues. In DNA, the CDR3 is TGTGCCATCGCCAGACCTGGGAACACCATATATTTT. The encoded protein is CAIARPGNTIYF.

The CDR3 spells CASSLSWENTEAFF. In DNA, the CDR3 is TGTGCCAGCAGTTTAAGCTGGGAGAACACTGAAGCTTTCTTT. The chain couples TRBV28 to TRBJ1-1; D uncertain. Germline V CDR1 and CDR2: MDHEN, SYDVKM. CDR3 size: 14 residues. V shed 2 bases and J shed 1 base, with 8 bases lying between them.